This TCR beta chain was recorded in a study of shared clonotypes between healthy human individuals. Findings and caveats of the study: Roughly 4.6% of naive CD4 clonotypes were common to a few donors. Memory subsets had estimated richness that was generally smaller than that of naive subsets.

Splitting the CD4+ cells yielded a CD45RA+ naive subset and a CD45RA-negative memory subset. Using immunoSEQ multiplex PCR, the repertoire was profiled, and TCRdb retains in-frame clones only, with some absent. The sample has more than 1 million clones, 75% to 85% seen once. As for this clone: Its antigen is not identified.

The germline gives CDR1 SEHNR, CDR2 FQNEAQ (reference sequence). V lost 3 bases to trimming and J lost 5 bases; unmatched junction nucleotides: 12. CDR3 length: 18 amino acids. This TCR came from a man between 18 and 29 years old in good health. Some clones in this sample may be carry-over from other donors' samples. Input material: memory CD4+ T cells from PBMCs. The subset: CD45RA-negative fraction. The V call is TRBV7-9, the J call TRBJ2-1; the match to TRBD2 covers 11 bases. CDR3 region: CASSFRTIAGGPDNEQFF. The CDR3 DNA reads as TGTGCCAGCAGCTTTCGAACCATAGCGGGAGGGCCTGACAATGAGCAGTTCTTC. Full variable domain (outside the CDR3, taken from reference TRBV7-9 and TRBJ2-1): DTGVSQNPRHKITKRGQNVTFRCDPISEHNRLYWYRQTLGQGPEFLTYFQNEAQLEKSRLLSDRFSAERPKGSFSTLEIQRTEQGDSAMYLCASSFRTIAGGPDNEQFFGPGTRLTVL.